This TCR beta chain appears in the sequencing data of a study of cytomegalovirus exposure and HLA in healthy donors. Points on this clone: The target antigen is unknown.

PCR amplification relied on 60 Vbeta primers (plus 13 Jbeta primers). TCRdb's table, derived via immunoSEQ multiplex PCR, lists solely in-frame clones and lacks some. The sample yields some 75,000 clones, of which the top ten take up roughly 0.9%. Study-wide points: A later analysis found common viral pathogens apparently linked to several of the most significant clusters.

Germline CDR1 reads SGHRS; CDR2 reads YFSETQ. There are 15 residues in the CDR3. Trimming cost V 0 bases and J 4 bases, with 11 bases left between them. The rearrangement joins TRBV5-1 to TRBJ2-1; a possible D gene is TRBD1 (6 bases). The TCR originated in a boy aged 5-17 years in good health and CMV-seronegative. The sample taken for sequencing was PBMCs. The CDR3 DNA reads TGCGCCAGCAGCTTGGCAGGGGCCATTTACAATGAGCAGTTCTTC. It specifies CASSLAGAIYNEQFF.